This TCR beta chain was identified during a study of shared clonotypes between healthy human individuals. The table came from immunoSEQ multiplex PCR; TCRdb's copy has only in-frame clones and leaves some out. The sample yields 950,000 to 1,300,000 clones, about 74% seen once. Germline CDR1 and CDR2: LNHNV and YYDKDF (reference sequence). This CDR3 is 17 amino acids long. The junction had 10 bases not matched to a gene; V was cut back by 0 bases and J by 4 bases. The sample taken for sequencing was memory CD4+ T cells sorted from blood. Specified subset: CD45RA-negative fraction. The chain joins TRBV15 to TRBJ2-5, with 8 bases that match TRBD1. This receptor was identified in a young man in good health. This chain's CDR3 is CATSRDGAQGELETQYF. The CDR3, as DNA: TGTGCCACCAGCAGAGATGGTGCACAGGGGGAGTTAGAGACCCAGTACTTC. The variable domain in full, with the rest retrieved from reference TRBV15 and TRBJ2-5, is DAMVIQNPRYQVTQFGKPVTLSCSQTLNHNVMYWYQQKSSQAPKLLFHYYDKDFNNEADTPDNFQSRRPNTSFCFLDIRSPGLGDTAMYLCATSRDGAQGELETQYFGPGTRLLVL.